These 7 T cell receptor beta chains share one sample of origin, sequenced in a study of blood T cell repertoires in COVID-19. Here immunoSEQ multiplex PCR was the method, and the copy in TCRdb shows in-frame clones only, minus some. The sample lists 130,000 or so clones; roughly 85% were seen once. The sequencing sample was made of peripheral blood. These receptors were taken from a human donor in a cohort sampled during active COVID-19.

The rearrangement links TRBV12-5 to TRBJ1-1, with D perhaps matching TRBD1 (6 bases). V was trimmed by 7 bases and J by 5 bases, leaving 20 bases between them. CDR1 LGHNT and CDR2 FRNRAP come from the germline V gene. This CDR3 has 15 amino acids. This CDR3 reads CASAYQGSRGTEAFF. The CDR3, as DNA: TGTGCTAGTGCCTACCAGGGGTCTCGAGGGACTGAAGCTTTCTTT.

J is TRBJ2-7 and V is TRBV5-6, with D perhaps TRBD1 (5 bases). CDR1 and CDR2 from the germline V gene are SGHDT and YYEEEE. There are 13 residues in the CDR3. With 2 bases removed from V and 6 bases from J, the gap between germline ends came to 12 bases. CDR3 sequence (DNA): TGTGCCAGCAGCTTATGGGCAGGGCTCGAGCAGTACTTC. This gives the protein CASSLWAGLEQYF.

The chain joins TRBV12-3 or TRBV12-4 to TRBJ1-2, with a weak D call TRBD1 (5 bases). The germline V and J ends were trimmed by 10 bases and 7 bases, with 13 bases remaining between them. The CDR3 has 11 amino acids. CDR3 DNA: TGTGCCACCTCTCAGGGTAGTGGCTACACCTTC. As protein: CATSQGSGYTF.

This clone was seen only once. The rearrangement joins TRBV5-1 to TRBJ1-3; possibly TRBD1 for D (6 bases). V gave up 4 bases and J gave up 3 bases, with 20 bases separating them. The CDR3 is 17 residues long. Germline V gene sequence: CDR1 SGHRS, CDR2 YFSETQ. The CDR3, as DNA: TGCGCCAGCAGCCCACAACCCAGGGGAGATGGTGGAAACACCATATATTTT. Translated: CASSPQPRGDGGNTIYF.

This chain uses TRBV30 with TRBJ1-6, with 10 bases aligning to TRBD1. CDR1 is GTSNPN and CDR2 is SVGIG in the germline V gene (reference sequence). This CDR3 is 16 amino acids long. The CDR3 protein is CASKGQGGSYNSPLHF. The DNA of the CDR3 is TGTGCATCAAAAGGACAGGGGGGTTCCTATAATTCACCCCTCCACTTT.

The CDR3 spells CAWSAQAGHGYTF. Written as DNA, the CDR3 is TGTGCCTGGAGTGCACAGGCTGGCCATGGCTACACCTTC. V usage is TRBV30 and J usage is TRBJ1-2, with a weak D call TRBD1 (5 bases). This CDR3 has 13 residues. V lost 1 base and J 6 bases, leaving 12 bases between the germline ends. The germline CDR1 and CDR2 sequences are GTSNPN and SVGIG (reference sequence). The whole variable domain, remainder taken from reference TRBV30 and TRBJ1-2, is SQTIHQWPATLVQPVGSPLSLECTVEGTSNPNLYWYRQAAGRGLQLLFYSVGIGQISSEVPQNLSASRPQDRQFILSSKKLLLSDSGFYLCAWSAQAGHGYTFGSGTRLTVV.

This CDR3 is CATGDTQYF. Written as DNA, the CDR3 is TGTGCCACCGGCGATACGCAGTATTTT. V and J are TRBV24-1 and TRBJ2-3; no definite D call. The V gene's germline CDR1 is KGHDR and CDR2 SFDVKD. This CDR3 is built from 9 residues. V gave up 9 bases and J gave up 6 bases, with 3 bases separating them.